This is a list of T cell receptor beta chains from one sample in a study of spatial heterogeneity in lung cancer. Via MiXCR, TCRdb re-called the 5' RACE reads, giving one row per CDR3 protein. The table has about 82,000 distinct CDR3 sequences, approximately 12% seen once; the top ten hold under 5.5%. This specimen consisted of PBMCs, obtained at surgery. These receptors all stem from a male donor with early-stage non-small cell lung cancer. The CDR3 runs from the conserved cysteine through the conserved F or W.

CDR3 protein: CSAQRGILGYTF
J gene: TRBJ1-2
V gene: TRBV20-1
CDR3 length: 12

CDR3 protein: CSARDRATVTDTQYF
J gene: TRBJ2-3
V gene: TRBV29-1
CDR3 length: 15

CDR3 protein: CASSGGTSGIPYEQYF
J gene: TRBJ2-7
V gene: TRBV5-1
CDR3 length: 16

CDR3 protein: CASSYSGQARETQYF
J gene: TRBJ2-5
V gene: TRBV6-5
CDR3 length: 15

CDR3 protein: CAWNAGTLQETQYF
J gene: TRBJ2-5
V gene: TRBV30
CDR3 length: 14

CDR3 protein: CAIRNRGNYGYTF
J gene: TRBJ1-2
V gene: TRBV10-3
CDR3 length: 13

CDR3 protein: CASSYSVSSTGAKNIQYF
J gene: TRBJ2-4
V gene: TRBV6-5
CDR3 length: 18

CDR3 protein: CAISEGNNQPQHF
J gene: TRBJ1-5
V gene: TRBV10-3
CDR3 length: 13

CDR3 protein: CAISELGLAGTDTQYF
J gene: TRBJ2-3
V gene: TRBV10-3
CDR3 length: 16

CDR3 protein: CASSSGTGSGELFF
J gene: TRBJ2-2
V gene: TRBV3-1
CDR3 length: 14

CDR3 protein: CSAVTDFLEAFF
J gene: TRBJ1-1
V gene: TRBV29-1
CDR3 length: 12

CDR3 protein: CASSPHADQEAFF
J gene: TRBJ1-1
V gene: TRBV5-1
CDR3 length: 13

CDR3 protein: CASSPGRTTSSTDTQYF
J gene: TRBJ2-3
V gene: TRBV14
CDR3 length: 17

CDR3 protein: CASSLFAGAENIQYF
J gene: TRBJ2-4
V gene: TRBV12-3/TRBV12-4
CDR3 length: 15

CDR3 protein: CASTLLAGKGTDTQYF
J gene: TRBJ2-3
V gene: TRBV6-1
CDR3 length: 16

CDR3 protein: CASSEPSGRINEQFF
J gene: TRBJ2-1
V gene: TRBV2
CDR3 length: 15

CDR3 protein: CASSIYEQYF
J gene: TRBJ2-7
V gene: TRBV9
CDR3 length: 10

CDR3 protein: CASRLTGSYNEQFF
J gene: TRBJ2-1
V gene: TRBV19
CDR3 length: 14

CDR3 protein: CASSVATRDSPLHF
J gene: TRBJ1-6
V gene: TRBV9
CDR3 length: 14

CDR3 protein: CASSLGRGTGSYEQYF
J gene: TRBJ2-7
V gene: TRBV3-1
CDR3 length: 16

CDR3 protein: CSVRRDNNEQFF
J gene: TRBJ2-1
V gene: TRBV29-1
CDR3 length: 12

CDR3 protein: CAWSRRLLNEQYF
J gene: TRBJ2-7
V gene: TRBV30
CDR3 length: 13

CDR3 protein: CSASGTSGRRETQYF
J gene: TRBJ2-5
V gene: TRBV20-1
CDR3 length: 15

CDR3 protein: CASSNPATDTQYF
J gene: TRBJ2-3
V gene: TRBV6-5
CDR3 length: 13

CDR3 protein: CASSFSGGRDTQYF
J gene: TRBJ2-3
V gene: TRBV7-8
CDR3 length: 14

CDR3 protein: CASSGTRQGAFTYNEQFF
J gene: TRBJ2-1
V gene: TRBV10-2
CDR3 length: 18

CDR3 protein: CSVAGVAGEDNEQFF
J gene: TRBJ2-1
V gene: TRBV29-1
CDR3 length: 15